Listed here are 26 T cell receptor beta chains from one sample, sequenced in a study of T cell responses to AZD1222 COVID-19 vaccine. Sequenced by immunoSEQ multiplex PCR; TCRdb stores in-frame clones only, minus some. Among 90,000 to 100,000 clones, roughly 91% were seen once, and the ten largest hold about 7.8%. Sequenced material: peripheral blood, taken on day 0 of AZD1222 vaccination. The origin of the receptors is an adult in good health.

The chain couples TRBV6-2 or TRBV6-3 to TRBJ2-2, with D maybe TRBD2 (6 bases). Trimming stripped 2 bases from V and 1 base from J, with 8 bases between. CDR1 and CDR2 from the germline V gene are MNHEY and SVGEGT. The CDR3 is made up of 15 amino acids. This CDR3 reads CASSYRRGNTGELFF. For the CDR3, the DNA is TGTGCCAGCAGTTACCGGAGGGGGAACACCGGGGAGCTGTTTTTT.

The chain couples TRBV5-4 to TRBJ2-2, with TRBD2 identical over 9 bases. CDR1 is SGHNT and CDR2 is YYREEE in the germline V gene (reference sequence). V lost 4 bases and J lost 5; bases outside the gene matches: 9. The CDR3 spans 16 residues. For the CDR3, the DNA is TGTGCCAGCAGCCCCCAGGCGGGGGGGCCGACCGGGGAGCTGTTTTTT. This encodes CASSPQAGGPTGELFF.

The rearrangement joins TRBV7-3 to TRBJ2-1; D may be TRBD2 (6 bases). The CDR3 totals 14 residues. Germline V lookup: CDR1 SGHTA, CDR2 FQGTGA. Trimming took off 5 bases at V and 8 bases at J, with 16 bases between the two ends. The CDR3 DNA is TGTGCCAGCAGCGAGGGCTACCGGGACTATGAGCAGTTCTTC. It is translated as CASSEGYRDYEQFF. Combining the CDR3 with reference TRBV7-3 and TRBJ2-1 gives the whole variable domain GAGVSQTPSNKVTEKGKYVELRCDPISGHTALYWYRQSLGQGPEFLIYFQGTGAADDSGLPNDRFFAVRPEGSVSTLKIQRTERGDSAVYLCASSEGYRDYEQFFGPGTRLTVL.

The chain has TRBV18 and TRBJ1-1; a weak D match, TRBD1 (6 bases). V was cut by 0 bases and J by 11 bases, with 10 bases left in between. CDR1 KGHSH and CDR2 LQKENI come from the germline V gene. The length of the CDR3 is 12 residues. The CDR3 nucleotides read TGTGCCAGCTCACCACCCACAGGGAACGCTTTCTTT. Protein product: CASSPPTGNAFF.

This clone was detected once. The chain links TRBV7-2 to TRBJ1-5; TRBD1 matches 11 bases. V gave up 5 bases and J gave up 6 bases; unmatched junction bases: 9. The CDR3 is 16 amino acids. The V gene's germline CDR1 is SGHTA and CDR2 FQGNSA. CDR3 amino acids: CASSQRVGTGGQPQHF. The CDR3 bases are TGTGCCAGCAGCCAAAGAGTCGGGACAGGGGGTCAGCCCCAGCATTTT.

V gene TRBV5-1 combines with J gene TRBJ1-4, with D unresolved. Germline V lookup: CDR1 SGHRS, CDR2 YFSETQ. The V end lost 0 bases, the J end lost 0 bases, and 6 bases lay between the germline ends. The CDR3 extends over 15 amino acids. CDR3 DNA sequence: TGCGCCAGCAGCTTGGACAGACCAACTAATGAAAAACTGTTTTTT. As protein: CASSLDRPTNEKLFF. Supplemented by reference TRBV5-1 and TRBJ1-4, the full variable domain reads KAGVTQTPRYLIKTRGQQVTLSCSPISGHRSVSWYQQTPGQGLQFLFEYFSETQRNKGNFPGRFSGRQFSNSRSEMNVSTLELGDSALYLCASSLDRPTNEKLFFGSGTQLSVL.

The rearrangement links TRBV14 to TRBJ1-5; 8 bases map to TRBD1. There are 14 residues in the CDR3. The trim removed 3 bases at V and 7 bases at J, leaving 5 bases unmatched. Germline CDR1 reads SGHDN; CDR2 reads FVKESK. The CDR3 spells CASSHGQGRQPQHF. The CDR3 coding sequence is TGTGCCAGCAGCCATGGACAGGGCAGGCAGCCCCAGCATTTT. Looking up the rest from reference TRBV14 and TRBJ1-5 gives the full variable domain: EAGVTQFPSHSVIEKGQTVTLRCDPISGHDNLYWYRRVMGKEIKFLLHFVKESKQDESGMPNNRFLAERTGGTYSTLKVQPAELEDSGVYFCASSHGQGRQPQHFGDGTRLSIL.

The V gene is TRBV4-2, the J gene TRBJ2-3; TRBD2 aligns across 10 bases. Germline trimming cut 1 base from V and 6 bases from J; bases unmatched to any gene: 10. CDR1 and CDR2 from the germline V gene are LGHNA and YNFKEQ. The CDR3 has 17 amino acids. CDR3 residues: CASSQGSAGGFEDTQYF. The DNA of the CDR3 is TGTGCCAGCAGCCAAGGTTCAGCGGGAGGGTTCGAGGATACGCAGTATTTT.

This clone has just one count. This sequence joins TRBV28 and TRBJ1-2, with no clear D. V was pared by 8 bases and J by 8 bases, with 18 bases between. The CDR3 is 13 residues long. Germline assignment: CDR1 MDHEN and CDR2 SYDVKM. CDR3 sequence (DNA): TGTGCCAGCGGTGTAGGTCCCACGGGGGGCTACACCTTC. Amino acids: CASGVGPTGGYTF.

The chain joins TRBV5-1 to TRBJ2-3; TRBD2 matches at 15 bases. Losses at the gene ends were 4 bases for V and 5 bases for J; bases not matched to a gene: 5. The CDR3 sequence is 16 residues long. Germline values: CDR1 SGHRS, CDR2 YFSETQ. CDR3 nucleotides: TGCGCCAGCAGCCGGGGACTAGCGGGGGGTATAGATACGCAGTATTTT. This sequence encodes CASSRGLAGGIDTQYF. Full variable domain (remainder filled in from reference TRBV5-1 and TRBJ2-3): KAGVTQTPRYLIKTRGQQVTLSCSPISGHRSVSWYQQTPGQGLQFLFEYFSETQRNKGNFPGRFSGRQFSNSRSEMNVSTLELGDSALYLCASSRGLAGGIDTQYFGPGTRLTVL.

The rearrangement uses TRBV9 and TRBJ2-1; 10 positions match TRBD2. CDR3 length: 16 amino acids. CDR1 SGDLS and CDR2 YYNGEE come from the germline V gene. Trimming at V came to 4 bases and at J to 4 bases, leaving 8 bases not matched to a gene. DNA of the CDR3: TGTGCCAGCAGCCGGACAAGCGGGAGGGCTTACAATGAGCAGTTCTTC. It specifies CASSRTSGRAYNEQFF.

This CDR3 is CAISESSLRAGDTQYF. CDR3 bases: TGTGCCATCAGTGAGTCGAGCCTTCGAGCGGGAGATACGCAGTATTTT. This sequence joins TRBV10-3 and TRBJ2-3; D is possibly TRBD2 (6 bases). The CDR3 totals 16 residues. V lost 0 bases, J lost 5 bases, and 15 bases lay in between. Looked up from germline, CDR1 is ENHRY and CDR2 is SYGVKD.

This clone was picked up one time. This CDR3 is CASSISYNEQFF. The CDR3, as DNA: TGTGCCAGTAGTATCTCTTACAATGAGCAGTTCTTC. V is TRBV19 and J is TRBJ2-1; D not resolved. V dropped 3 bases and J dropped 4 bases, with 4 bases sitting between them. The CDR3 is 12 amino acids. Germline CDR1 LNHDA, CDR2 SQIVND (reference sequence). Variable domain in full (rest from reference TRBV19 and TRBJ2-1): DGGITQSPKYLFRKEGQNVTLSCEQNLNHDAMYWYRQDPGQGLRLIYYSQIVNDFQKGDIAEGYSVSREKKESFPLTVTSAQKNPTAFYLCASSISYNEQFFGPGTRLTVL.

This chain joins TRBV28 and TRBJ1-4, with D hard to call. V was pared by 5 bases and J by 4 bases, with 14 bases between. This CDR3 is built from 15 residues. Germline V gene lookup returns CDR1 MDHEN and CDR2 SYDVKM. As DNA, the CDR3 is TGTGCCAGCAGTCCGAGGACGGGTAATAATGAAAAACTGTTTTTT. It codes for CASSPRTGNNEKLFF.

The chain uses TRBV28 and TRBJ2-7; TRBD1 aligns across 10 bases. J lost 2 bases, V lost 7 bases, and 8 bases had no gene match. This CDR3 comprises 15 residues. Germline CDR1 and CDR2: MDHEN and SYDVKM. CDR3 nucleotide sequence: TGTGCCAGCATTTCGTCGGACAGGGGGGCCTACGAGCAGTACTTC. It encodes CASISSDRGAYEQYF.

The chain uses TRBV4-2 and TRBJ1-1, with D possibly being TRBD1 (6 bases). With 1 base removed from V and 10 bases from J, the gap between germline ends came to 10 bases. Germline V gene sequence: CDR1 LGHNA, CDR2 YNFKEQ. The length of the CDR3 is 12 residues. The CDR3: CASSQGDNRAFF. DNA for the CDR3: TGTGCCAGCAGCCAAGGGGACAATAGAGCTTTCTTT.

The J gene is TRBJ1-3, the V gene TRBV4-1; 8 nucleotides line up with TRBD1. This CDR3 spans 18 amino acids. Germline values: CDR1 MGHRA, CDR2 YSYEKL. Trimming removed 3 bases from V and 2 bases from J; junction bases left unmatched: 12. This chain's CDR3 is CASSHTGGVSLAGNTIYF. CDR3 nucleotide sequence: TGCGCCAGCAGCCATACAGGGGGTGTGAGTCTGGCTGGAAACACCATATATTTT.

This chain uses TRBV7-9 with TRBJ2-3; 7 bases map to TRBD1. The CDR3 has 14 amino acids. CDR1 and CDR2 from the germline V gene are SEHNR and FQNEAQ (reference sequence). The V and J ends lost 4 bases and 6 bases, in that order; junction bases with no gene match: 7. CDR3 DNA sequence: TGTGCCAGCAGCTCTTATACAGGGGCGGATACGCAGTATTTT. Residues: CASSSYTGADTQYF.

The CDR3 DNA follows: TGCGCCAGCAGCCAAGTATATTATCAGCCCCAGCATTTT. Translating gives CASSQVYYQPQHF. The chain links TRBV4-1 to TRBJ1-5; D is undetermined. The CDR3 contains 13 residues. Germline CDR1 reads MGHRA; CDR2 reads YSYEKL. V was cut by 1 base and J by 5 bases, with 6 bases left in between.

The chain employs TRBV6-5 and TRBJ2-7, with unresolved D. This CDR3 is built from 11 residues. Trimming removed 6 bases at V and 5 bases at J, with 8 bases between. Germline V lookup: CDR1 MNHEY, CDR2 SVGAGI. The CDR3 nucleotides read TGTGCCAGCAGCCTCGTGAACGAGCAGTACTTC. The encoded protein is CASSLVNEQYF.

This chain connects TRBV5-4 to TRBJ1-4; unclear D gene. V lost 0 bases to trimming and J lost 0 bases, with 9 bases between them. The CDR3 spans 16 residues. CDR1 and CDR2 from the germline V gene are SGHNT and YYREEE (reference sequence). CDR3 sequence: CASSLAGTSTNEKLFF. The DNA for the CDR3 is TGTGCCAGCAGCTTGGCCGGAACATCAACTAATGAAAAACTGTTTTTT.

J is TRBJ2-7 and V is TRBV5-1; TRBD2 aligns across 8 bases. The CDR3 is 17 residues long. Germline values: CDR1 SGHRS, CDR2 YFSETQ. V trimming: 4 bases; J trimming: 3 bases; junction bases outside the gene matches: 15. The CDR3 region has the DNA TGCGCCAGCAGCGGAGTCACTAGCGGATTCCCCTTCTACGAGCAGTACTTC. This translates into CASSGVTSGFPFYEQYF.

This clone was recorded only once. The gene calls are TRBV7-2 and TRBJ2-7; D may be TRBD2 (5 bases). V shed 5 bases and J shed 3 bases, with 14 bases lying between them. Germline CDR1 SGHTA, CDR2 FQGNSA. The CDR3 contains 14 residues. The CDR3 DNA reads TGTGCCAGCAGCCCACTAGGCGTCGTCTACGAGCAGTACTTC. Translating gives CASSPLGVVYEQYF.

This clone has just one count. This sequence joins TRBV19 and TRBJ1-1; D might be TRBD1 (5 bases). The V and J ends lost 4 bases and 2 bases respectively, with 14 bases between them. The germline V gene encodes CDR1 LNHDA and CDR2 SQIVND (reference sequence). The CDR3 extends over 15 amino acids. CDR3 in DNA: TGTGCCAGTAGTAGGGGCCTACCGGGTAACACTGAAGCTTTCTTT. The encoded protein is CASSRGLPGNTEAFF.

V gene TRBV5-1 combines with J gene TRBJ2-3; 7 bases align to TRBD2. CDR3 size: 16 residues. Germline V lookup: CDR1 SGHRS, CDR2 YFSETQ. The junction had 6 bases not matched to a gene; V was cut back by 0 bases and J by 2 bases. The CDR3 loop reads CASSLASLAVTDTQYF. The DNA of the CDR3 is TGCGCCAGCAGCTTGGCCAGCCTAGCGGTCACAGATACGCAGTATTTT.

This clone was detected only a few times. The CDR3 bases are TGCGCCAGCAGCTTGCTAGGCGGACAGAACACCGGGGAGCTGTTTTTT. This translates into CASSLLGGQNTGELFF. V gene TRBV5-1 combines with J gene TRBJ2-2, with D possibly TRBD1 on 5 matching bases. Looked up from germline, CDR1 is SGHRS and CDR2 is YFSETQ. The CDR3 totals 16 residues. V was cut by 1 base and J by 1 base, with 11 bases left in between.